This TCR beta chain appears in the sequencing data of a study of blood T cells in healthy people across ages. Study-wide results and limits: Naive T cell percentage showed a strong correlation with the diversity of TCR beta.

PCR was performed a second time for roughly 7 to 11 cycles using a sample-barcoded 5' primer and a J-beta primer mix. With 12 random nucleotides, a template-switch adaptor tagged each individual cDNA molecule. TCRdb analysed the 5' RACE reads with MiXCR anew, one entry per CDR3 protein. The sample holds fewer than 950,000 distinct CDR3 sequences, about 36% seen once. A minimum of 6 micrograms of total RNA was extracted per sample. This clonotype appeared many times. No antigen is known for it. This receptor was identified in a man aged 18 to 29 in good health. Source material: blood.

Here the CDR3 reads CASRPFQEPILYGYTF. The CDR3 nucleotides are TGTGCCAGCAGACCCTTCCAGGAGCCTATACTCTATGGCTACACCTTC. The rearrangement joins TRBV27 to TRBJ1-2; D gene ambiguous. Germline values: CDR1 MNHEY, CDR2 SMNVEV (reference sequence). Trimming took 6 bases from V and 4 from J, leaving 21 bases between them. The CDR3 is 16 residues long.